This entry is about one TCR beta chain. Its specificity is unknown. The data were taken from a study of response to subunit inactivated influenza vaccine. Broader study findings: Authors suggested each seasonal flu vaccination may recruit only limited numbers of new T cells.

TCRdb itself ran the RT-PCR reads through MiXCR, one entry per CDR3 protein. The sample carries about 650,000 distinct CDR3 sequences, 15% to 19% recorded once. This CDR3 contains 16 residues. Germline CDR1 and CDR2: SEHNR and FQNEAQ (reference sequence). V was cut by 7 bases and J by 3 bases, with 18 bases left in between. The genes are TRBV7-9 and TRBJ2-2; perhaps TRBD1 as D (7 bases). The sequencing used PBMCs from blood, collected 11 to 12 days after vaccination. The source is a man aged 45-65 years who received an inactivated influenza vaccine. In nucleotides, the CDR3 is TGTGCCAGCAAAGTCCGCGGGACAGACTACACCGGGGAGCTGTTTTTT. Translating it yields CASKVRGTDYTGELFF.